This is a list of T cell receptor beta chains from one sample in a study of blood T cell repertoires in COVID-19. Some clones are missing from TCRdb's copy, which holds only in-frame ones; the method was immunoSEQ multiplex PCR. The repertoire holds roughly 19,000 clones, about nine tenths seen once, with over 8.5% in the top ten. The sequenced sample was peripheral blood. Receptors were obtained from a human donor in a cohort sampled during active COVID-19. CDR3s include the opening cysteine and the closing phenylalanine or tryptophan. Each record gives: J gene, D gene, V gene, clone size, CDR3 protein, CDR3 DNA. D genes are given only for firm matches. Expanded clones get a size class; other rows say once, few or many, or leave the size out.

j_gene: TRBJ1-2
d_gene: -
v_gene: TRBV5-1
abundance: once
CDR3aa: CASSPDAGGYGYTF
CDR3nt: TGCGCCAGCAGTCCCGATGCGGGGGGATATGGCTACACCTTC

j_gene: TRBJ1-5
d_gene: -
v_gene: TRBV7-9
abundance: few
CDR3aa: CASSLAGSQPQHF
CDR3nt: TGTGCCAGCAGCTTAGCGGGGAGTCAGCCCCAGCATTTT

j_gene: TRBJ2-3
d_gene: TRBD2
v_gene: TRBV5-1
abundance: -
CDR3aa: CASSFRLAGGTDTQYF
CDR3nt: TGCGCCAGCAGCTTCAGACTAGCGGGGGGTACAGATACGCAGTATTTT

j_gene: TRBJ1-1
d_gene: -
v_gene: TRBV15
abundance: -
CDR3aa: CATSRDFRDYTEAFF
CDR3nt: TGTGCCACCAGCAGAGATTTTCGGGATTACACTGAAGCTTTCTTT

j_gene: TRBJ2-4
d_gene: TRBD1
v_gene: TRBV27
abundance: -
CDR3aa: CASSPGDRWAKNIQYF
CDR3nt: TGTGCCAGCAGTCCGGGGGACAGGTGGGCCAAAAACATTCAGTACTTC

j_gene: TRBJ1-1
d_gene: -
v_gene: TRBV27
abundance: -
CDR3aa: CASSTPGGGVTAFF
CDR3nt: TGTGCCAGCAGTACCCCCGGAGGTGGGGTGACAGCTTTCTTT

j_gene: TRBJ2-1
d_gene: TRBD2
v_gene: TRBV5-4
abundance: -
CDR3aa: CASSLTSEREQFF
CDR3nt: TGTGCCAGCAGCTTGACTAGCGAACGTGAGCAGTTCTTC

j_gene: TRBJ1-1
d_gene: -
v_gene: TRBV4-2
abundance: -
CDR3aa: CASSQEVRQGTEAFF
CDR3nt: TGTGCCAGCAGCCAAGAGGTGAGGCAGGGAACTGAAGCTTTCTTT

j_gene: TRBJ2-7
d_gene: -
v_gene: TRBV5-1
abundance: -
CDR3aa: CASSDSGSYEQYF
CDR3nt: TGCGCCAGTAGTGACAGTGGATCCTACGAGCAGTACTTC

j_gene: TRBJ1-2
d_gene: -
v_gene: TRBV6-1
abundance: -
CDR3aa: CASSERQGSLSGNYGYTF
CDR3nt: TGTGCCAGCAGTGAAAGGCAGGGTTCTTTGTCAGGGAACTATGGCTACACCTTC

j_gene: TRBJ1-2
d_gene: -
v_gene: TRBV7-8
abundance: -
CDR3aa: CASSRTVPGYGYTF
CDR3nt: TGTGCCAGCAGCCGGACAGTCCCGGGCTATGGCTACACCTTC

j_gene: TRBJ1-2
d_gene: -
v_gene: TRBV30
abundance: -
CDR3aa: CAWSAGPPGGGYTF
CDR3nt: TGTGCCTGGAGTGCCGGGCCCCCCGGGGGTGGCTACACCTTC

j_gene: TRBJ2-1
d_gene: TRBD1
v_gene: TRBV7-8
abundance: -
CDR3aa: CASSLEGQGPNEQFF
CDR3nt: TGTGCCAGCAGCTTAGAGGGACAGGGTCCCAATGAGCAGTTCTTC

j_gene: TRBJ2-7
d_gene: -
v_gene: TRBV5-5
abundance: -
CDR3aa: CASSEGLSTSYEQYF
CDR3nt: TGTGCCAGCAGCGAAGGACTCTCCACCTCCTACGAGCAGTACTTC

j_gene: TRBJ2-2
d_gene: TRBD2
v_gene: TRBV6-5
abundance: -
CDR3aa: CATQSGGGNTGELFF
CDR3nt: TGTGCCACCCAGAGTGGGGGGGGTAACACCGGGGAGCTGTTTTTT

j_gene: TRBJ1-1
d_gene: -
v_gene: TRBV9
abundance: -
CDR3aa: CASSVVSAGIGTEAFF
CDR3nt: TGTGCCAGCAGCGTAGTGTCCGCAGGGATCGGCACTGAAGCTTTCTTT

j_gene: TRBJ2-5
d_gene: TRBD2
v_gene: TRBV30
abundance: -
CDR3aa: CAWSVWRGGADETQYF
CDR3nt: TGTGCCTGGAGTGTTTGGCGGGGGGGAGCGGATGAGACCCAGTACTTC

j_gene: TRBJ2-5
d_gene: TRBD2
v_gene: TRBV11-2
abundance: once
CDR3aa: CASSSGTSGVETQYF
CDR3nt: TGTGCCAGCAGCTCCGGGACTAGCGGGGTTGAGACCCAGTACTTC

j_gene: TRBJ2-4
d_gene: TRBD2
v_gene: TRBV4-1
abundance: -
CDR3aa: CASSQERASGGKYF
CDR3nt: TGCGCCAGCAGCCAAGAAAGGGCTAGCGGGGGCAAGTACTTC

j_gene: TRBJ2-5
d_gene: TRBD1
v_gene: TRBV10-1
abundance: -
CDR3aa: CASSTQTQGGKTQYF
CDR3nt: TGCGCCAGCAGTACCCAGACACAGGGGGGAAAGACCCAGTACTTC

j_gene: TRBJ1-2
d_gene: -
v_gene: TRBV6-5
abundance: -
CDR3aa: CASRFSGARNYGYTF
CDR3nt: TGTGCCAGCAGGTTTTCAGGGGCCCGTAACTATGGCTACACCTTC

j_gene: TRBJ1-2
d_gene: -
v_gene: TRBV4-1
abundance: once
CDR3aa: CASSGSGVRGYTF
CDR3nt: TGCGCCAGCAGCGGTTCAGGGGTTCGGGGCTACACCTTC

j_gene: TRBJ2-1
d_gene: TRBD2
v_gene: TRBV19
abundance: -
CDR3aa: CASKELAGDSYNEQFF
CDR3nt: TGTGCCAGTAAGGAACTAGCGGGGGATTCCTACAATGAGCAGTTCTTC

j_gene: TRBJ2-6
d_gene: TRBD1
v_gene: TRBV12-3/TRBV12-4
abundance: -
CDR3aa: CAGSGTGGLVLTF
CDR3nt: TGTGCCGGGTCCGGGACAGGGGGTTTAGTCCTGACTTTC

j_gene: TRBJ1-1
d_gene: TRBD1
v_gene: TRBV19
abundance: -
CDR3aa: CASSLGTGGLGNTEAFF
CDR3nt: TGTGCCAGTAGTCTCGGAACAGGGGGCCTCGGGAACACTGAAGCTTTCTTT

j_gene: TRBJ2-1
d_gene: -
v_gene: TRBV9
abundance: -
CDR3aa: CASSVGQVGDNEQFF
CDR3nt: TGTGCCAGCAGCGTAGGACAGGTTGGGGACAATGAGCAGTTCTTC

j_gene: TRBJ2-2
d_gene: TRBD2
v_gene: TRBV5-1
abundance: -
CDR3aa: CASSLGDRGDTGELFF
CDR3nt: TGCGCCAGCAGCCTGGGGGACCGGGGGGACACCGGGGAGCTGTTTTTT

j_gene: TRBJ1-2
d_gene: -
v_gene: TRBV3-1/TRBV3-2
abundance: -
CDR3aa: CASSQEFQGQYGYTF
CDR3nt: TGTGCCAGCAGCCAAGAATTTCAGGGCCAGTATGGCTACACCTTC

j_gene: TRBJ1-2
d_gene: -
v_gene: TRBV15
abundance: few
CDR3aa: CATSVRTGSGYTF
CDR3nt: TGTGCCACCAGCGTCCGAACAGGGTCTGGCTACACCTTC

j_gene: TRBJ2-1
d_gene: TRBD2
v_gene: TRBV5-1
abundance: once
CDR3aa: CASSPWTSGGAGNEQFF
CDR3nt: TGCGCCAGCAGCCCGTGGACTAGCGGGGGGGCCGGTAATGAGCAGTTCTTC

j_gene: TRBJ1-3
d_gene: -
v_gene: TRBV9
abundance: -
CDR3aa: CASSVAATVEQLSGNTIYF
CDR3nt: TGTGCCAGCAGCGTAGCAGCGACGGTGGAACAACTCTCTGGAAACACCATATATTTT

j_gene: TRBJ1-1
d_gene: TRBD1
v_gene: TRBV4-1
abundance: large
CDR3aa: CASSQLLGQVNTEAFF
CDR3nt: TGCGCCAGCAGCCAACTCCTGGGACAGGTGAACACTGAAGCTTTCTTT

j_gene: TRBJ1-1
d_gene: -
v_gene: TRBV3-1/TRBV3-2
abundance: -
CDR3aa: CASSQAYGGSANTEAFF
CDR3nt: TGTGCCAGCAGCCAAGCATATGGAGGGAGCGCGAACACTGAAGCTTTCTTT

j_gene: TRBJ1-2
d_gene: -
v_gene: TRBV6-5
abundance: -
CDR3aa: CASSASLTNYGYTF
CDR3nt: TGTGCCAGCAGCGCGAGTTTAACTAACTATGGCTACACCTTC

j_gene: TRBJ1-1
d_gene: -
v_gene: TRBV5-1
abundance: -
CDR3aa: CASTQDRNTEAFF
CDR3nt: TGCGCCAGCACGCAGGACAGGAACACTGAAGCTTTCTTT

j_gene: TRBJ2-1
d_gene: -
v_gene: TRBV6-5
abundance: -
CDR3aa: CASSYSVGGVFNEQFF
CDR3nt: TGTGCCAGCAGTTACTCGGTAGGGGGGGTTTTTAATGAGCAGTTCTTC

j_gene: TRBJ1-1
d_gene: TRBD1
v_gene: TRBV12-3/TRBV12-4
abundance: -
CDR3aa: CASSTTGGTEAFF
CDR3nt: TGTGCCAGCAGTACCACAGGGGGCACTGAAGCTTTCTTT

j_gene: TRBJ1-2
d_gene: -
v_gene: TRBV30
abundance: once
CDR3aa: CAWSLRGGNLNGYTF
CDR3nt: TGTGCCTGGAGTTTGAGGGGGGGCAACCTCAATGGCTACACCTTC

j_gene: TRBJ2-1
d_gene: TRBD1
v_gene: TRBV5-1
abundance: -
CDR3aa: CASSLQGANDEQFF
CDR3nt: TGCGCCAGCAGCTTACAGGGGGCGAATGATGAGCAGTTCTTC

j_gene: TRBJ2-7
d_gene: TRBD2
v_gene: TRBV19
abundance: -
CDR3aa: CASSTNLPSGGYEQYF
CDR3nt: TGTGCCAGTAGTACTAACCTCCCTAGCGGGGGCTACGAGCAGTACTTC

j_gene: TRBJ1-4
d_gene: -
v_gene: TRBV25-1
abundance: -
CDR3aa: CASSYMAGFAEKLFF
CDR3nt: TGTGCCAGCAGTTATATGGCGGGTTTCGCTGAAAAACTGTTTTTT

j_gene: TRBJ1-4
d_gene: -
v_gene: TRBV7-9
abundance: -
CDR3aa: CASSPKDWPEKLFF
CDR3nt: TGTGCCAGCAGCCCAAAGGACTGGCCCGAAAAACTGTTTTTT

j_gene: TRBJ2-1
d_gene: -
v_gene: TRBV7-3
abundance: -
CDR3aa: CASSLQENNEQFF
CDR3nt: TGTGCCAGCAGCTTACAGGAAAACAATGAGCAGTTCTTC

j_gene: TRBJ1-1
d_gene: -
v_gene: TRBV10-3
abundance: -
CDR3aa: CASAAHQGGEEAFF
CDR3nt: TGTGCCAGCGCGGCCCATCAGGGAGGGGAAGAAGCTTTCTTT

j_gene: TRBJ2-5
d_gene: TRBD2
v_gene: TRBV7-2
abundance: few
CDR3aa: CASSSIRLAGVETQYF
CDR3nt: TGTGCCAGCAGCTCTATCCGACTAGCGGGGGTTGAGACCCAGTACTTC

j_gene: TRBJ2-3
d_gene: -
v_gene: TRBV6-5
abundance: -
CDR3aa: CASRSRDSRTDTQYF
CDR3nt: TGTGCCAGCAGGAGCCGGGACTCCCGCACAGATACGCAGTATTTT

j_gene: TRBJ2-7
d_gene: TRBD1
v_gene: TRBV27
abundance: -
CDR3aa: CATGQGRVYEQYF
CDR3nt: TGTGCCACAGGACAGGGCCGGGTTTACGAGCAGTACTTC

j_gene: TRBJ1-5
d_gene: -
v_gene: TRBV7-9
abundance: -
CDR3aa: CASSRSFINQPQHF
CDR3nt: TGTGCCAGCAGCCGGTCGTTTATCAATCAGCCCCAGCATTTT

j_gene: TRBJ1-2
d_gene: -
v_gene: TRBV6-5
abundance: -
CDR3aa: CATSRGHDSYGYTF
CDR3nt: TGTGCCACGTCTAGAGGGCACGATAGCTATGGCTACACCTTC

j_gene: TRBJ2-7
d_gene: -
v_gene: TRBV19
abundance: -
CDR3aa: CASSIAPTLIYEQYF
CDR3nt: TGTGCCAGTAGTATTGCGCCAACCCTGATCTACGAGCAGTACTTC

j_gene: TRBJ2-1
d_gene: -
v_gene: TRBV3-1/TRBV3-2
abundance: -
CDR3aa: CASSQLRGLFYNEQFF
CDR3nt: TGTGCCAGCAGCCAACTACGCGGCCTCTTCTACAATGAGCAGTTCTTC

j_gene: TRBJ1-1
d_gene: TRBD1
v_gene: TRBV25-1
abundance: -
CDR3aa: CASSRTGGRTEAFF
CDR3nt: TGTGCCAGCAGTCGAACAGGGGGGAGGACTGAAGCTTTCTTT

j_gene: TRBJ1-1
d_gene: TRBD1
v_gene: TRBV6-5
abundance: once
CDR3aa: CASSFPTGAKTEAFF
CDR3nt: TGTGCCAGCAGTTTCCCGACAGGGGCAAAGACTGAAGCTTTCTTT

j_gene: TRBJ2-3
d_gene: TRBD2
v_gene: TRBV5-1
abundance: -
CDR3aa: CASSLVAAGEVDTQYF
CDR3nt: TGCGCCAGCAGCTTGGTAGCAGCGGGGGAAGTAGATACGCAGTATTTT

j_gene: TRBJ1-2
d_gene: -
v_gene: TRBV5-1
abundance: -
CDR3aa: CASSGTVRGSDGYTF
CDR3nt: TGCGCCAGCAGCGGTACTGTTCGGGGATCTGATGGCTACACCTTC

j_gene: TRBJ1-4
d_gene: -
v_gene: TRBV30
abundance: -
CDR3aa: CAWGSGSYRGEKLFF
CDR3nt: TGTGCCTGGGGTTCGGGGTCCTACCGAGGTGAAAAACTGTTTTTT

j_gene: TRBJ2-3
d_gene: TRBD2
v_gene: TRBV20-1
abundance: -
CDR3aa: CSASSGGYTDTQYF
CDR3nt: TGCAGTGCCAGTAGCGGGGGGTACACAGATACGCAGTATTTT

j_gene: TRBJ1-1
d_gene: -
v_gene: TRBV5-1
abundance: once
CDR3aa: CASSTYSRGDRLEAFF
CDR3nt: TGCGCCAGCAGCACATACTCCAGGGGCGACCGTCTTGAAGCTTTCTTT

j_gene: TRBJ2-2
d_gene: TRBD1
v_gene: TRBV4-1
abundance: -
CDR3aa: CASSQVNAGTADGELFF
CDR3nt: TGCGCCAGCAGCCAAGTCAATGCCGGGACAGCGGACGGGGAGCTGTTTTTT

j_gene: TRBJ1-2
d_gene: -
v_gene: TRBV30
abundance: -
CDR3aa: CACLGLNYGYTF
CDR3nt: TGTGCCTGTTTGGGACTGAACTATGGCTACACCTTC